The 14 T cell receptor beta chains below were found in one sample sequenced in a study of vaccination and CD4 T cells after COVID-19. The treatment here: roughly 10-day PBMC culture with coronavirus spike peptide pools or control peptides (ViraFEST assay). These receptors have no known antigen. Scientists ran DNA taken from cultured CD4+ T cells through the Oncomine TCR Beta short-read assay for sequencing. MiXCR, applied by TCRdb to the PCR reads, yields one record per CDR3 protein. The repertoire has roughly 15,000 distinct CDR3 sequences, roughly 73% of them found once; the top ten carry around 9.9%. The sequenced sample consisted of CD4+ T cells from blood, cultured in vitro. The receptor set was obtained from a human donor who had recovered from COVID-19.

A remark on this clonotype: Given a much more abundant clone one base away, this may be a read error. The chain joins TRBV19 to TRBJ2-5, with D tentatively TRBD2 (5 bases). This CDR3 has 11 amino acids. Germline lookup yields CDR1 LNHDA and CDR2 SQIVND (reference sequence). The CDR3 coding sequence is TGTGCCAGTAGTATTAGGGAGACCCAGTGCTTC. This encodes CASSIRETQCF. The full variable domain, rest sourced from reference TRBV19 and TRBJ2-5, is DGGITQSPKYLFRKEGQNVTLSCEQNLNHDAMYWYRQDPGQGLRLIYYSQIVNDFQKGDIAEGYSVSREKKESFPLTVTSAQKNPTAFYLCASSIRETQCFGPGTRLLVL.

The rearrangement joins TRBV7-9 to TRBJ1-2, with TRBD1 as a possible D gene (6 bases). Germline loops: CDR1 SEHNR, CDR2 FQNEAQ (reference sequence). This CDR3 spans 13 amino acids. V was cut by 5 bases and J by 8 bases, with 15 bases left in between. The chain's CDR3 is CASSLHRDSGYTF. The CDR3 nucleotides are TGTGCCAGCAGCCTTCACAGGGATAGCGGCTACACCTTC.

The V call is TRBV6-1, the J call TRBJ1-3; D is ambiguous. The CDR3 totals 14 residues. Germline lookup yields CDR1 MNHNS and CDR2 SASEGT. Trimming pared 2 bases from V and 0 bases from J, leaving 5 bases between. In DNA, the CDR3 is TGTGCCAGCAGTGAATCGGGCTCTGGAAACACCATATATTTT. This translates into CASSESGSGNTIYF.

This clonotype was observed a few times. This chain connects TRBV7-2 to TRBJ1-5; D not resolved. Trimming stripped 4 bases from V and 1 base from J, with 14 bases between. Germline CDR1 is SGHTA and CDR2 is FQGNSA. The CDR3 loop spans 16 amino acids. CDR3 sequence (DNA): TGTGCCAGCAGCTCCATGGGGTGGCGGAGCAATCAGCCCCAGCATTTT. It translates to CASSSMGWRSNQPQHF.

This clonotype was picked up one time. This rearrangement joins TRBV24-1 to TRBJ2-5; 13 bases align to TRBD2. Germline V gene sequence: CDR1 KGHDR, CDR2 SFDVKD. CDR3 length equals 16 residues. J lost 4 bases, V lost 1 base, and 2 bases had no gene match. Here the CDR3 reads CATSDLLAGGRETQYF. In nucleotides, the CDR3 is TGTGCCACCAGTGATTTACTAGCGGGAGGGCGAGAGACCCAGTACTTC.

There are a few counts of this clonotype. The chain couples TRBV24-1 to TRBJ1-1, with TRBD1 matching 7 bases. Unmatched junction bases numbered 1, after V lost 4 bases and J lost 0 bases. Germline V lookup: CDR1 KGHDR, CDR2 SFDVKD. This CDR3 has 14 residues. In DNA, the CDR3 is TGTGCCACCAGTGACGGGACAGTGAACACTGAAGCTTTCTTT. It codes for CATSDGTVNTEAFF.

This sequence joins TRBV15 and TRBJ2-3, with 8 positions matching TRBD1. This CDR3 spans 16 amino acids. V gave up 3 bases and J gave up 0 bases; unmatched junction bases: 5. CDR1 LNHNV and CDR2 YYDKDF come from the germline V gene (reference sequence). The CDR3 loop is CATSRDRVQSTDTQYF. The CDR3 coding sequence is TGTGCCACCAGCAGGGACAGGGTACAAAGCACAGATACGCAGTATTTT.

A few counts support this clonotype. The CDR3 reads CASSPYQGFGNTIYF. As DNA, the CDR3 is TGTGCCAGCAGTCCCTATCAAGGGTTCGGAAACACCATATATTTT. The rearrangement uses TRBV28 and TRBJ1-3; the D is unclear. This CDR3 has 15 amino acids. V was clipped by 5 bases and J by 4 bases, with 15 bases between them. Germline CDR1 is MDHEN and CDR2 is SYDVKM.

This chain uses TRBV7-9 with TRBJ1-2, with D unclear. V was cut by 5 bases and J by 3 bases, with 13 bases left in between. This CDR3 is built from 14 residues. Germline CDR1 is SEHNR and CDR2 is FQNEAQ (reference sequence). CDR3 in amino acids: CASSLTGVDYGYTF. CDR3 nucleotide sequence: TGTGCCAGCAGCCTAACTGGGGTGGACTATGGCTACACCTTC.

This clonotype appeared once. The chain recombines TRBV11-3 with TRBJ2-2; TRBD1 matches at 10 bases. CDR1 SGHNT and CDR2 YENEEA come from the germline V gene. V dropped 0 bases and J dropped 3; count of bases not matched to a gene: 7. The CDR3 spans 18 residues. This CDR3 reads CASSLDRVGTGDTGELFF. In nucleotides, the CDR3 is TGTGCCAGCAGCTTAGATCGGGTCGGGACAGGGGACACCGGGGAGCTGTTTTTT. The full variable domain, its missing parts supplied by reference TRBV11-3 and TRBJ2-2, is EAGVVQSPRYKIIEKKQPVAFWCNPISGHNTLYWYLQNLGQGPELLIRYENEEAVDDSQLPKDRFSAERLKGVDSTLKIQPAELGDSAVYLCASSLDRVGTGDTGELFFGEGSRLTVL.

This clonotype was observed a handful of times. V gene TRBV6-1 combines with J gene TRBJ2-1; no clear D. The V end was cut by 5 bases, the J end by 4 bases, with 12 bases between. Germline CDR1 and CDR2: MNHNS and SASEGT. The CDR3 is 14 amino acids. The CDR3, as DNA: TGTGCCAGCAGTATGAGGCAGTTATACAATGAGCAGTTCTTC. It encodes CASSMRQLYNEQFF.

As to this clonotype: At one end the junction does not follow the germline gene, possibly because of a read error. V is TRBV20-1 and J is TRBJ2-7, with a possible D match to TRBD2 (5 bases). The CDR3 has 13 residues. Germline-derived CDR1 and CDR2 are DFQATT and SNEGSKA (reference sequence). The CDR3 spells CSANQRASHEQYF. DNA for the CDR3: TGCAGTGCAAACCAGAGGGCCTCCCACGAGCAGTACTTC.

The rearrangement uses TRBV27 and TRBJ2-5; D is possibly TRBD2 (5 bases). Germline CDR1 reads MNHEY; CDR2 reads SMNVEV (reference sequence). This CDR3 spans 13 amino acids. The ends were cut back, 5 bases at V and 5 bases at J, with 12 bases in the middle. CDR3 protein: CASSSRLRETQYF. As DNA, the CDR3 is TGTGCCAGCAGTAGCCGACTAAGGGAGACCCAGTACTTC.

The gene calls are TRBV7-3 and TRBJ1-2, with D perhaps matching TRBD1 (6 bases). CDR1 is SGHTA and CDR2 is FQGTGA in the germline V gene. This CDR3 is 12 amino acids long. Trimming cost V 5 bases and J 8 bases, with 12 bases left between them. The CDR3 nucleotides are TGTGCCAGCAGCGAACAGGGTGGGGGCTACACCTTC. It is translated as CASSEQGGGYTF.